This TCR beta chain came from a study of blood T cells in healthy people across ages. A single count supports this clonotype. Antigen: not known. The authors ran a second PCR of about 6 to 11 cycles using a sample-barcoded 5' primer and a J-beta primer mix. From the 5' RACE reads, TCRdb called clonotypes with MiXCR, one entry per CDR3 protein. The profile shows approximately 1,700,000 distinct CDR3 sequences, about two fifths of them singletons. Trimming left V 2 bases short and J 2 bases short, with 9 bases between. The CDR3 runs 14 residues. In germline, CDR1 is MNHEY, CDR2 SVGEGT. General observations from the study: Greater diversity and more naive CD4+ cells were seen in long-lived donors than in aged donors.

The chain combines TRBV6-2 or TRBV6-3 with TRBJ1-1; no firm D call. The source is a human donor in good health. The sample consisted of blood. The CDR3 protein is CASSYAGKNTEAFF. The CDR3 region has the DNA TGTGCCAGCAGTTACGCGGGGAAAAACACTGAAGCTTTCTTT.